This TCR beta chain appears in the sequencing data of a study of regulatory T cells in long-lasting Graves disease. Whole-study results and caveats: Persistent disease exhibited a predilection for TRBV28, TRBJ1-2 and TRBJ2-5. Few sampled subjects may have lowered accuracy.

In building TCR beta libraries, iRepertoire HTBI primers were used together with Arm-PCR of CDR3 regions. A single record per CDR3 protein comes from TCRdb applying MiXCR to the multiplex PCR reads. This table has over 300,000 distinct CDR3 sequences, about 16% appearing once. The germline V gene encodes CDR1 MNHEY and CDR2 SVGAGI. Trimming cost V 4 bases and J 0 bases, with 15 bases left between them. The length of the CDR3 is 17 residues. This clonotype was seen many times. The antigen is undetermined. Time point noted: newly diagnosed GD, antithyroid drugs for less than 3 months. PBMC-extracted RNA yielded the TCR library.

The sample in question was peripheral blood mononuclear cells (PBMCs), obtained at new diagnosis, from a patient treated with antithyroid drugs. The rearrangement joins TRBV6-5 to TRBJ2-2; perhaps TRBD2 as D (6 bases). The TCR originated in a female donor with Graves disease. CDR3 residues: CASSFILGLANTGELFF. The CDR3 DNA sequence: TGTGCCAGCAGTTTTATTCTGGGACTGGCGAACACCGGGGAGCTGTTTTTT.